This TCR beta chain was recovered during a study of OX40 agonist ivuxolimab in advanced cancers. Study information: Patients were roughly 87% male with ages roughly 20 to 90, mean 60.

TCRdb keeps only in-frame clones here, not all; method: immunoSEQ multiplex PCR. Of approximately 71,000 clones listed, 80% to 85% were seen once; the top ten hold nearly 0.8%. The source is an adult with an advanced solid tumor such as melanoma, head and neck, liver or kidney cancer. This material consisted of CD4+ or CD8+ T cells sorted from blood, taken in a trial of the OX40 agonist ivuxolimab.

The CDR3 region has the DNA TGTGCCAGCAGCTTAACTAGCGGGGCCTTCGGTGGGGAGACCCAGTACTTC. It codes for CASSLTSGAFGGETQYF. The chain joins TRBV7-9 to TRBJ2-5; 10 bases align to TRBD2. Germline V gene lookup returns CDR1 SEHNR and CDR2 FQNEAQ (reference sequence). The CDR3 sequence is 17 residues long. V lost 2 bases, J lost 5 bases, and 11 bases stayed unmatched. Supplemented by reference TRBV7-9 and TRBJ2-5, the full variable domain reads DTGVSQNPRHKITKRGQNVTFRCDPISEHNRLYWYRQTLGQGPEFLTYFQNEAQLEKSRLLSDRFSAERPKGSFSTLEIQRTEQGDSAMYLCASSLTSGAFGGETQYFGPGTRLLVL.